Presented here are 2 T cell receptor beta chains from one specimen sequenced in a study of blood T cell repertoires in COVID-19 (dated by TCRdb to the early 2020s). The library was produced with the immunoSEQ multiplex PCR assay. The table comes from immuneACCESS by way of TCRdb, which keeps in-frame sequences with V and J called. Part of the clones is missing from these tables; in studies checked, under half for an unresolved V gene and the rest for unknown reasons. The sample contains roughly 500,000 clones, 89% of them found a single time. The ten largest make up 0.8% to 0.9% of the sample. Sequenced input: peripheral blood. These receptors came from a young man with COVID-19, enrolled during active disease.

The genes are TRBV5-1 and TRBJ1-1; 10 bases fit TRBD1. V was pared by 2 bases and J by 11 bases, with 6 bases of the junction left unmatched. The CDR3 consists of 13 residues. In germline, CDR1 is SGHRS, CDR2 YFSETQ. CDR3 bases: TGCGCCAGCAGCTTCGGGACAGGGGAGGAGGCTTTCTTT. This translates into CASSFGTGEEAFF. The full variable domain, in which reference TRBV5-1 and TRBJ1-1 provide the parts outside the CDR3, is KAGVTQTPRYLIKTRGQQVTLSCSPISGHRSVSWYQQTPGQGLQFLFEYFSETQRNKGNFPGRFSGRQFSNSRSEMNVSTLELGDSALYLCASSFGTGEEAFFGQGTRLTVV.

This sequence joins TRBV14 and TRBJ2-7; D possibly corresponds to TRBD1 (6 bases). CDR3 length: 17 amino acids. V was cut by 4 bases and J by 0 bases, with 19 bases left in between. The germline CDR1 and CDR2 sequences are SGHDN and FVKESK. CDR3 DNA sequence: TGTGCCAGCAGCCCCTATGTCCGGGACACAAGCTCCTACGAGCAGTACTTC. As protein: CASSPYVRDTSSYEQYF.